Listed here are 14 T cell receptor beta chains from one sample, sequenced in a study of shared T cell receptors in the human thymus. Produced via immunoSEQ multiplex PCR; TCRdb's table is partial and in-frame only. The sample has 450,000 to 650,000 clones, about 84% seen once. These data were also filed under a second study, of human thymus T cells.

Sequenced input: thymocytes. The receptors were sampled from a boy less than two years old with a congenital heart defect.

V usage is TRBV4-1 and J usage is TRBJ2-5; 14 nucleotides line up with TRBD2. J was trimmed by 6 bases and V by 0 bases; bases with no gene match: 6. Germline loops: CDR1 MGHRA, CDR2 YSYEKL. The CDR3 is made up of 17 amino acids. The chain's CDR3 is CASSQDTGTSGSKTQYF. The DNA of the CDR3 is TGCGCCAGCAGCCAAGACACCGGGACTAGCGGGAGTAAGACCCAGTACTTC.

The chain combines TRBV7-6 with TRBJ2-7; the match to TRBD1 covers 8 bases. CDR1 and CDR2 from the germline V gene are SGHVS and FNYEAQ. The CDR3 spans 14 residues. V was pared by 5 bases and J by 3 bases, with 6 bases of the junction left unmatched. This chain's CDR3 is CASSRQGLRYEQYF. DNA for the CDR3: TGTGCCAGCAGCCGACAGGGGCTCCGCTACGAGCAGTACTTC.

This chain joins TRBV25-1 and TRBJ1-1; D unresolved. This CDR3 has 16 residues. Germline V gives CDR1 MGHDK, CDR2 SYGVNS. V lost 2 bases and J lost 3, with 16 bases in between. The CDR3 sequence: CASSEAREGADTEAFF. In nucleotides, the CDR3 is TGTGCCAGCAGTGAAGCGAGGGAAGGAGCGGACACTGAAGCTTTCTTT.

The rearrangement joins TRBV5-1 to TRBJ2-7, with 7 nucleotides matching TRBD2. The V and J ends lost 1 base and 6 bases, in that order; junction bases with no gene match: 28. Germline CDR1 SGHRS, CDR2 YFSETQ. There are 21 residues in the CDR3. CDR3 sequence (DNA): TGCGCCAGCAGCTTGCTCGATGCGGATCCCCTGGGGGGACTACGGTGGGGCGAGCAGTACTTC. Encoded protein: CASSLLDADPLGGLRWGEQYF.

This clone has just a few counts. V and J are TRBV5-4 and TRBJ1-1; D is possibly TRBD1 (6 bases). CDR3 length equals 14 residues. CDR1 is SGHNT, CDR2 YYREEE, per germline (reference sequence). The V gene lost 4 bases and the J gene lost 2 bases, with 12 bases spanning the gap. The CDR3: CASSPRTANTEAFF. The CDR3 DNA reads TGTGCCAGCAGCCCCCGGACAGCTAACACTGAAGCTTTCTTT.

The chain uses TRBV2 and TRBJ2-3, with 12 bases matching TRBD2. Germline values: CDR1 SNHLY, CDR2 FYNNEI. The CDR3 sequence is 17 residues long. V shed 6 bases, J shed 3 bases, and the junction held 10 bases outside the gene matches. CDR3 protein: CASRERTSGIETDTQYF. Written as DNA, the CDR3 is TGTGCCAGCAGAGAGAGGACTAGCGGGATTGAAACAGATACGCAGTATTTT.

The CDR3 sequence: CASSFQGAGEKLFF. The CDR3, as DNA: TGTGCCAGCAGCTTCCAGGGGGCCGGTGAAAAACTGTTTTTT. The rearrangement uses TRBV5-6 and TRBJ1-4; TRBD1 matches 8 bases. Trimming at V came to 2 bases and at J to 7 bases, leaving 4 bases not matched to a gene. Looked up from germline, CDR1 is SGHDT and CDR2 is YYEEEE. This CDR3 region has 14 residues.

This chain links TRBV10-1 with TRBJ1-1; D is unclear. Looked up from germline, CDR1 is WNHNN and CDR2 is SYGVQD (reference sequence). The CDR3 loop spans 13 amino acids. The germline V and J ends were trimmed by 4 bases and 0 bases, with 6 bases remaining between them. The DNA for the CDR3 is TGCGCCAGCAGTGTCAGGATGAACACTGAAGCTTTCTTT. Amino acid sequence: CASSVRMNTEAFF.

The chain joins TRBV29-1 to TRBJ2-5; perhaps TRBD2 as D (5 bases). V shed 4 bases and J shed 4 bases, with 10 bases lying between them. The CDR3 covers 12 residues. Germline CDR1 is SQVTM and CDR2 is ANQGSEA. CDR3 in amino acids: CSVGFAGETQYF. The DNA of the CDR3 is TGCAGCGTTGGCTTCGCGGGAGAGACCCAGTACTTC.

The rearrangement joins TRBV29-1 to TRBJ2-1, with 9 bases lining up with TRBD1. With 4 bases clipped from V and 12 bases from J, the junction kept 10 bases outside the gene matches. Per germline, CDR1 SQVTM and CDR2 ANQGSEA. The CDR3 runs 13 residues. The chain's CDR3 is CSVGGQGLNPQFF. Written as DNA, the CDR3 is TGCAGCGTTGGGGGACAGGGCCTAAACCCGCAGTTCTTC.

This chain joins TRBV10-3 and TRBJ1-3, with 8 bases identical to TRBD1. V gave up 6 bases and J gave up 2 bases; unmatched junction bases: 6. The germline gives CDR1 ENHRY, CDR2 SYGVKD. The CDR3 covers 15 residues. This chain's CDR3 is CAIRADREAGNTIYF. Written as DNA, the CDR3 is TGTGCCATCAGGGCGGACAGGGAGGCTGGAAACACCATATATTTT.

This clone occurred a few times. This chain joins TRBV25-1 and TRBJ2-1, with 8 bases that match TRBD1. Germline CDR1 reads MGHDK; CDR2 reads SYGVNS. The V segment lost 6 bases and the J segment 7 bases; nucleotides outside the gene matches: 14. The CDR3 is 16 amino acids. This CDR3 reads CASSPNPGGSENEQFF. CDR3 DNA sequence: TGTGCCAGCAGCCCCAACCCAGGGGGCTCCGAGAATGAGCAGTTCTTC.

This chain uses TRBV27 with TRBJ1-2, with 8 positions matching TRBD1. The CDR3 consists of 17 residues. V shed 3 bases and J 3 bases; nucleotides not matched to a gene: 12. Per germline, CDR1 MNHEY and CDR2 SMNVEV (reference sequence). CDR3 sequence: CASSFRAGGSVDYGYTF. Written as DNA, the CDR3 is TGTGCCAGCAGTTTTAGGGCAGGGGGCAGTGTGGACTATGGCTACACCTTC.

The chain links TRBV18 to TRBJ2-3; 15 positions match TRBD2. With V trimmed by 4 bases and J by 4 bases, 3 bases remained unmatched. There are 16 residues in the CDR3. Germline-derived CDR1 and CDR2 are KGHSH and LQKENI. The CDR3 nucleotides are TGTGCCAGCTCACTTGGACTAGCGGGAGGGTCAGATACGCAGTATTTT. This sequence encodes CASSLGLAGGSDTQYF.